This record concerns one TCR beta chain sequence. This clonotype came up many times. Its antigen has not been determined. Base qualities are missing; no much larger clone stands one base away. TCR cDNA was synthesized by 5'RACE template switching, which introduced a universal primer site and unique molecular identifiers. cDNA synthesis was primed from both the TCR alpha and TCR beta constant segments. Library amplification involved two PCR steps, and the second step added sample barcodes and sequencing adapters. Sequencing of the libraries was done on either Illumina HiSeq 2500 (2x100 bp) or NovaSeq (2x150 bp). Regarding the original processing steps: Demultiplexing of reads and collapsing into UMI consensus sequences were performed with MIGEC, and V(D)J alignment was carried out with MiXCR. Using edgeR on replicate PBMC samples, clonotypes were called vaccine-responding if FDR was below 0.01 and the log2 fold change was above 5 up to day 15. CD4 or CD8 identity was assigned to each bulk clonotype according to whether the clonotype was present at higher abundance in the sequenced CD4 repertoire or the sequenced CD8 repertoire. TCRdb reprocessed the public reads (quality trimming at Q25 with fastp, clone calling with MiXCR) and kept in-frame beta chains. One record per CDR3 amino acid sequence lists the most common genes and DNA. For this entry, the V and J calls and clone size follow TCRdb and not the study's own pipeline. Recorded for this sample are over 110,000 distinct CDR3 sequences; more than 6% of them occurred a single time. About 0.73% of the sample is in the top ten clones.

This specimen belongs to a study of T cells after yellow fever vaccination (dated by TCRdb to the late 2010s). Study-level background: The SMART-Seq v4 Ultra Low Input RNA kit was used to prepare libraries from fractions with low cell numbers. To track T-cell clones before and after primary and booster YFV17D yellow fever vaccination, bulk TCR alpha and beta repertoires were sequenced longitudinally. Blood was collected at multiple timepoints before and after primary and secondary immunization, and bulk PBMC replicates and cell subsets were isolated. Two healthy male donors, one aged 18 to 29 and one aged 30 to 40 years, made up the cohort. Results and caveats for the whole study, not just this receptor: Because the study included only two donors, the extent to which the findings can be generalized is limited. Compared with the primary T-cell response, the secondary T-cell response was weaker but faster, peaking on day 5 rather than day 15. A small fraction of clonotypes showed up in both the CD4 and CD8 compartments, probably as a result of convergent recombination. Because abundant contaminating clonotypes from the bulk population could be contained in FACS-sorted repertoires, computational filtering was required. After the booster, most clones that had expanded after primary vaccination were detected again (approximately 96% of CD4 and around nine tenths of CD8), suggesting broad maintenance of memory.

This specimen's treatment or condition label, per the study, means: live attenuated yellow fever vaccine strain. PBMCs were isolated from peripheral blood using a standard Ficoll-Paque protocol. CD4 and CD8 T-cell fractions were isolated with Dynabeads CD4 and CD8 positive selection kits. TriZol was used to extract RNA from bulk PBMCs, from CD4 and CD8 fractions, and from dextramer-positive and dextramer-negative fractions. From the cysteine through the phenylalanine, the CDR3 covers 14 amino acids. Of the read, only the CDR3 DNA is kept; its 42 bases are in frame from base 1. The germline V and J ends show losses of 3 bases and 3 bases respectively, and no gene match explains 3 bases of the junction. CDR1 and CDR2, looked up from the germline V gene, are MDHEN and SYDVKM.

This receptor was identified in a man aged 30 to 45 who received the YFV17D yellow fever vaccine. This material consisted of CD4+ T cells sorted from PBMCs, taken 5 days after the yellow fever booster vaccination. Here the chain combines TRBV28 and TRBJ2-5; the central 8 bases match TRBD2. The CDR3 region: CASSFLAGKETQYF. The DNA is TGTGCCAGCAGTTTCCTAGCGGGTAAAGAGACCCAGTACTTC.